This paragraph reports one T cell receptor (beta chain). Its antigen is still unknown. These data come from a study of beta chain features in type 1 diabetes. The authors reverse transcribed all of the isolated RNA, so sequencing captured expressed TCRB transcripts. The protocol was immunoSEQ multiplex PCR, while the TCRdb copy is restricted to in-frame clones and leaves out a portion. Seen here are about 650,000 clones, under 15% observed once, and the top ten hold approximately 0.11%. With 4 bases clipped from V and 0 bases from J, the junction kept 10 bases outside the gene matches. Germline-derived CDR1 and CDR2 are SGHDT and YYEEEE. The CDR3 has 16 residues. The study, taken as a whole, reports: Shortening of TCRB CDR3s, moderate but significant, appeared in all four CD4+ subsets of Type 1 diabetes patients. Individuals with type 1 diabetes displayed fewer insertions and more deletions at VDJ junctions.

The TCR sequence derives from a man aged 25-45 years with type 1 diabetes. The genes are TRBV5-6 and TRBJ2-7, with 7 bases lining up with TRBD1. Sample: naive CD4+ T cells from blood. The CDR3 is CASSPLTGQSSYEQYF. DNA for the CDR3: TGTGCCAGCAGCCCCCTGACAGGGCAGAGCTCCTACGAGCAGTACTTC. The variable domain in full, completed from reference TRBV5-6 and TRBJ2-7, reads DAGVTQSPTHLIKTRGQQVTLRCSPKSGHDTVSWYQQALGQGPQFIFQYYEEEERQRGNFPDRFSGHQFPNYSSELNVNALLLGDSALYLCASSPLTGQSSYEQYFGPGTRLTVT.